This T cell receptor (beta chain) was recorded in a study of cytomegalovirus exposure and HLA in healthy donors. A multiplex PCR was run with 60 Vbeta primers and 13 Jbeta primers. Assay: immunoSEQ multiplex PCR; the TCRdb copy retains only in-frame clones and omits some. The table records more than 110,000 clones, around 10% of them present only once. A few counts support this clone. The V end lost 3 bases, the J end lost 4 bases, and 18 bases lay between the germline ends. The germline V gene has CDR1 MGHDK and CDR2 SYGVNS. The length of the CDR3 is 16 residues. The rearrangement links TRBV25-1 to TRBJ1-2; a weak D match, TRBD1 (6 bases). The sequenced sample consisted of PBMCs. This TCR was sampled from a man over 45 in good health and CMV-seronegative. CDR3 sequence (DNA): TGTGCCAGCAGTGATACCCCTCTCCGGGACATCTATGGCTACACCTTC. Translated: CASSDTPLRDIYGYTF.